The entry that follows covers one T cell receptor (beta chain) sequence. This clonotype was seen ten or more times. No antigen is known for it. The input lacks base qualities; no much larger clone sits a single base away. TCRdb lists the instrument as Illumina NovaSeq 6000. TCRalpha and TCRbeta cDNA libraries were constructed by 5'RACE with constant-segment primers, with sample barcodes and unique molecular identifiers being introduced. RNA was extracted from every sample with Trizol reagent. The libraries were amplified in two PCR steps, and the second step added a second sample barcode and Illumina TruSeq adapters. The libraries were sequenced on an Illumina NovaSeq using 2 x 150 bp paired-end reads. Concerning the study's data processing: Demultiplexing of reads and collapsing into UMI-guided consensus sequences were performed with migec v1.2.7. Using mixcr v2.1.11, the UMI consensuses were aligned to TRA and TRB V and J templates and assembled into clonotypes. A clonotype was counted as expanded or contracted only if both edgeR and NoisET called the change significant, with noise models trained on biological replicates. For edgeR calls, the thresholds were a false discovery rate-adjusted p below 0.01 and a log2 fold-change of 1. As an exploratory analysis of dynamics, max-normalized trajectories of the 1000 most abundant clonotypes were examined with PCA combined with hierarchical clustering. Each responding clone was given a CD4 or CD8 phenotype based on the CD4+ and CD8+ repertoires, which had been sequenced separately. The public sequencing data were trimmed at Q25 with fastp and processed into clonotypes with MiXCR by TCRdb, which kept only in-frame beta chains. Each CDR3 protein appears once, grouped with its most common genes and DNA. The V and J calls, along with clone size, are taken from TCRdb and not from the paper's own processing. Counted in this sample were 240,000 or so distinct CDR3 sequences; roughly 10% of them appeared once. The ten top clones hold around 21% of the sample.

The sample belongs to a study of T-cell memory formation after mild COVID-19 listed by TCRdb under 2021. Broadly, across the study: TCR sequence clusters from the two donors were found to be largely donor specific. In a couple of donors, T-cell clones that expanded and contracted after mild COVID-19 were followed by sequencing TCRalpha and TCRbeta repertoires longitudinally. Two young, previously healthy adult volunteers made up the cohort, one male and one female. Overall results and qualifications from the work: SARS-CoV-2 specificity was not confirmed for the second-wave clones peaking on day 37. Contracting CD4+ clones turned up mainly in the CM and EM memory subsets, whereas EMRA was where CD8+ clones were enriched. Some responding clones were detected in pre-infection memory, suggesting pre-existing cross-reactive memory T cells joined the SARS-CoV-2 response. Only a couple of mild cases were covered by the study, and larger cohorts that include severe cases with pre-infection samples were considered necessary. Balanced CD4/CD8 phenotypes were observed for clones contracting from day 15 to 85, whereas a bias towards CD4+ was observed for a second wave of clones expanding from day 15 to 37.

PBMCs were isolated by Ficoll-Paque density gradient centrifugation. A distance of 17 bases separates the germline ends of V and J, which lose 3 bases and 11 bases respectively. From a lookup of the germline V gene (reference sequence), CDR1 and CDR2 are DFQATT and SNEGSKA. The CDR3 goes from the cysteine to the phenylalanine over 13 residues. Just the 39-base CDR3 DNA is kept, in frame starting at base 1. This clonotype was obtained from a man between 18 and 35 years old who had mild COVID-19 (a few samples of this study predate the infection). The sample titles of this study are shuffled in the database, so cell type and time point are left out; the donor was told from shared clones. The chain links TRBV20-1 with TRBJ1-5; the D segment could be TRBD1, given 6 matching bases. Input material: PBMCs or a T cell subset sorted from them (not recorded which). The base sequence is TGCAGTGCTAGGGGGGCCTCAGGGAGGTCCCAGCATTTT. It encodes CSARGASGRSQHF.